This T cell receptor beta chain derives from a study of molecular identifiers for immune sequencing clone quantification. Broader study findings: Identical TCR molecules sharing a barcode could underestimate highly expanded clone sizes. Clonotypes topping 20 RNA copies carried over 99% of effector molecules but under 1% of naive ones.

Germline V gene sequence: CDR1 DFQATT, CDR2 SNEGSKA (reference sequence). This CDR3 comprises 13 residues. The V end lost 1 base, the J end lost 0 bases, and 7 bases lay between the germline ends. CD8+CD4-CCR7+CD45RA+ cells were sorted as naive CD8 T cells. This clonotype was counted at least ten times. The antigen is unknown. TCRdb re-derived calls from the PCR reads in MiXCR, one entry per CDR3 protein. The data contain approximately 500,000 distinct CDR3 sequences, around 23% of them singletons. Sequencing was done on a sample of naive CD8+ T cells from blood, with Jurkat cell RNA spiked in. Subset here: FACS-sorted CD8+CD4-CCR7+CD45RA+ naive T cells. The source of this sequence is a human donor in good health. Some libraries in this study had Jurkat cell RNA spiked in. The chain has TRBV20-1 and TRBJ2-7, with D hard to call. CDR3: CSARGFYSYEQYF. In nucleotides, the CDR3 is TGCAGTGCTAGAGGATTCTACTCCTACGAGCAGTACTTC.